The rows below give T cell receptor beta chains drawn from one sample of a study of blood T cell repertoires in COVID-19. Some clones are missing from TCRdb's copy, which holds only in-frame ones; the method was immunoSEQ multiplex PCR. The sample carries some 28,000 clones, roughly 87% recorded once. The sequencing sample was made of peripheral blood. The receptors were sampled from a human donor in a cohort sampled during active COVID-19. The conserved cysteine and the conserved F or W are not part of the CDR3 here. Fields, in order: V gene, J gene, CDR3 protein.

V gene: TRBV4-2; J gene: TRBJ2-3; CDR3 protein: ASSQGPAGRVLDTQY
V gene: TRBV15; J gene: TRBJ2-3; CDR3 protein: ATSRDFVDTQY
V gene: TRBV5-5; J gene: TRBJ1-1; CDR3 protein: ASIHWGLRNTEAF
V gene: TRBV11-2; J gene: TRBJ2-7; CDR3 protein: ASWSSSGGPQATYEQY
V gene: TRBV18; J gene: TRBJ2-3; CDR3 protein: ASSPPGTDTQY
V gene: TRBV11-3; J gene: TRBJ2-1; CDR3 protein: ASSLLEQF
V gene: TRBV5-6; J gene: TRBJ2-5; CDR3 protein: ASSSRGEGVETQY
V gene: TRBV6-5; J gene: TRBJ2-2; CDR3 protein: ASSYAYRGIWELF
V gene: TRBV27; J gene: TRBJ2-7; CDR3 protein: ASSRQGPNLSYEQY
V gene: TRBV5-5; J gene: TRBJ2-1; CDR3 protein: ASSPPTLAGAGEQF
V gene: TRBV6-1; J gene: TRBJ1-2; CDR3 protein: ASSEGARWGYT
V gene: TRBV11-2; J gene: TRBJ2-7; CDR3 protein: ASSLVPREQY
V gene: TRBV2; J gene: TRBJ2-3; CDR3 protein: ASSERDRGTDTQY
V gene: TRBV5-4; J gene: TRBJ2-1; CDR3 protein: ASSATLGGRWNEQF
V gene: TRBV5-1; J gene: TRBJ1-1; CDR3 protein: ASNLDSSNTEAF
V gene: TRBV18; J gene: TRBJ2-1; CDR3 protein: ASSRLAGGPDEQF
V gene: TRBV15; J gene: TRBJ1-2; CDR3 protein: ATSRSGGAGGYT
V gene: TRBV1; J gene: TRBJ2-3; CDR3 protein: TSSQVGGRQTDTQY
V gene: TRBV18; J gene: TRBJ2-7; CDR3 protein: ASSPQGVGTTYEQY
V gene: TRBV27; J gene: TRBJ2-7; CDR3 protein: ASTSGGGGSYEQY
V gene: TRBV2; J gene: TRBJ1-1; CDR3 protein: ASSELANTEAF
V gene: TRBV11-2; J gene: TRBJ1-4; CDR3 protein: ASSSLQGATNEKLF
V gene: TRBV2; J gene: TRBJ2-2; CDR3 protein: ASSGQTSNTGELF
V gene: TRBV30; J gene: TRBJ1-1; CDR3 protein: AWSKPDRLNTEAF
V gene: TRBV30; J gene: TRBJ1-3; CDR3 protein: AWRADRSGNTIY
V gene: TRBV25-1; J gene: TRBJ2-7; CDR3 protein: ASSGNNYEQY
V gene: TRBV2; J gene: TRBJ1-5; CDR3 protein: ASRRALEQPQH
V gene: TRBV10-1; J gene: TRBJ2-2; CDR3 protein: ASSDHRGTGELF
V gene: TRBV5-8; J gene: TRBJ2-1; CDR3 protein: ASSLGQGSYNEQF
V gene: TRBV12-3/TRBV12-4; J gene: TRBJ1-2; CDR3 protein: ASGQGGYGYT
V gene: TRBV29-1; J gene: TRBJ2-3; CDR3 protein: SVEGTAGPDTQY
V gene: TRBV7-9; J gene: TRBJ2-3; CDR3 protein: ASSSGLDEPQY
V gene: TRBV5-1; J gene: TRBJ1-1; CDR3 protein: ASSLSAQGRPNTEAF
V gene: TRBV4-1; J gene: TRBJ2-3; CDR3 protein: ASSRGLADRTDTQY
V gene: TRBV4-1; J gene: TRBJ2-7; CDR3 protein: ASSQGQVYSYEQY
V gene: TRBV12-3/TRBV12-4; J gene: TRBJ1-1; CDR3 protein: ASSQTGSLEAF
V gene: TRBV10-1; J gene: TRBJ1-1; CDR3 protein: ASRQKQGPLGGSEAF
V gene: TRBV18; J gene: TRBJ2-7; CDR3 protein: ASSPGQGLRTYEQY
V gene: TRBV19; J gene: TRBJ1-1; CDR3 protein: ASSMGTGGKTEAF
V gene: TRBV5-8; J gene: TRBJ2-3; CDR3 protein: ASSFGQAFSTDTQY
V gene: TRBV3-1/TRBV3-2; J gene: TRBJ1-4; CDR3 protein: ASASSDRGGKLF
V gene: TRBV7-9; J gene: TRBJ2-5; CDR3 protein: ASSLMAGTQETQY
V gene: TRBV7-2; J gene: TRBJ2-1; CDR3 protein: ASSPRSGRGYNEQF
V gene: TRBV20-1; J gene: TRBJ1-5; CDR3 protein: SASLQRRGRDNWRQVQPQH
V gene: TRBV28; J gene: TRBJ1-1; CDR3 protein: ASSLGGQGGTEAF
V gene: TRBV20-1; J gene: TRBJ1-3; CDR3 protein: SAPSGNTIY
V gene: TRBV18; J gene: TRBJ2-6; CDR3 protein: ASSKMTGVGANVLT
V gene: TRBV7-9; J gene: TRBJ1-5; CDR3 protein: ASSLTGDDQPQH
V gene: TRBV2; J gene: TRBJ2-2; CDR3 protein: ASSGLNTGELF
V gene: TRBV10-3; J gene: TRBJ1-1; CDR3 protein: AIRGGAPTEAF
V gene: TRBV6-4; J gene: TRBJ1-2; CDR3 protein: ASSASTGNYGYT
V gene: TRBV3-1/TRBV3-2; J gene: TRBJ1-4; CDR3 protein: ASSQARGNEKLF